These T cell receptor beta chains were read from a single sample in a study of long-term antiretroviral therapy in people with HIV. TCRdb keeps only in-frame clones here, not all; method: immunoSEQ multiplex PCR. The sample holds around 26,000 clones; around 83% are singletons and the top ten take 2% to 2.5%. The material was unsorted PBMCs, obtained 3 years after starting antiretroviral therapy. The receptors stem from a man aged 50 or older with HIV. The CDR3 runs from the conserved cysteine through the conserved F or W. Fields, in order: J gene, D gene, V gene, clone size, CDR3 protein, CDR3 DNA. D genes are given only for firm matches. The size field is filled for only some rows; it gives once, few, many or a size class.

>TRBJ2-5|-|TRBV11-2|-
CASSLGVAPIQETQYF
TGTGCCAGCAGCTTAGGAGTTGCGCCGATCCAAGAGACCCAGTACTTC
>TRBJ2-7|-|TRBV6-5|large
CASSYSGSGEQYF
TGTGCCAGCAGTTACTCGGGGAGTGGCGAGCAGTACTTC
>TRBJ2-7|-|TRBV18|-
CASSPGGPSSYEQYF
TGTGCCAGCTCACCGGGGGGACCCAGCTCCTACGAGCAGTACTTC
>TRBJ2-5|TRBD2|TRBV5-5|few
CASSLELAGGRETQYF
TGTGCCAGCAGCCTTGAACTAGCGGGAGGGCGAGAGACCCAGTACTTC
>TRBJ1-1|-|TRBV2|-
CASSPGERDTEAFF
TGTGCCAGCAGTCCAGGGGAAAGGGACACTGAAGCTTTCTTT
>TRBJ1-2|-|TRBV18|few
CASSPPGGVRYGYTF
TGTGCCAGCTCACCACCTGGGGGGGTGAGGTATGGCTACACCTTC
>TRBJ1-1|TRBD1|TRBV27|-
CASSLGTVNTEAFF
TGTGCCAGCAGTTTAGGGACAGTAAACACTGAAGCTTTCTTT
>TRBJ2-1|TRBD2|TRBV5-1|-
CASSLLAGEDNEQFF
TGCGCCAGCAGCTTGTTAGCGGGAGAGGACAATGAGCAGTTCTTC
>TRBJ2-1|-|TRBV4-3|-
CASSQPLLQGMIADEQFF
TGCGCCAGCAGCCAACCGCTTCTACAGGGAATGATTGCAGATGAGCAGTTCTTC
>TRBJ1-2|-|TRBV6-5|-
CASSYSSGTYGYTF
TGTGCCAGCAGTTACTCCTCAGGGACCTATGGCTACACCTTC
>TRBJ2-3|-|TRBV7-9|-
CASSRPEEPDTQYF
TGTGCCAGCAGCCGCCCGGAGGAACCCGATACGCAGTATTTT
>TRBJ1-1|-|TRBV27|-
CASSLFGGNTEAFF
TGTGCCAGCAGTTTATTTGGGGGGAACACTGAAGCTTTCTTT
>TRBJ2-3|-|TRBV7-9|-
CASSDLRADTQYF
TGTGCCAGCAGCGATTTAAGGGCAGATACGCAGTATTTT
>TRBJ1-1|-|TRBV25-1|-
CASSLGETEAFF
TGTGCCAGCTCCCTCGGGGAAACTGAAGCTTTCTTT
>TRBJ1-4|-|TRBV5-8|-
CASRSFGGSEKLFF
TGTGCCAGCAGATCCTTTGGGGGGAGCGAAAAACTGTTTTTT
>TRBJ2-5|-|TRBV13|once
CASSFLDRSLETQYF
TGTGCCAGCAGCTTTCTGGACAGATCCTTGGAGACCCAGTACTTC
>TRBJ2-3|TRBD2|TRBV27|-
CASSTSGTSFADTQYF
TGTGCCAGCAGCACATCCGGGACTAGCTTTGCAGATACGCAGTATTTT
>TRBJ1-2|TRBD1|TRBV19|-
CASSIPWTGKGFYGYTF
TGTGCCAGTAGTATCCCATGGACAGGGAAAGGATTCTATGGCTACACCTTC
>TRBJ2-7|-|TRBV19|-
CASSFSGRTYEQYF
TGTGCCAGTAGTTTCTCAGGTCGTACCTACGAGCAGTACTTC
>TRBJ2-7|TRBD2|TRBV4-1|-
CASSQDYSGSGYEQYF
TGCGCCAGCAGCCAAGACTATAGCGGGAGCGGGTACGAGCAGTACTTC
>TRBJ2-2|TRBD1|TRBV5-1|-
CASSAGQGSTGELFF
TGCGCCAGCAGCGCGGGACAGGGGAGCACCGGGGAGCTGTTTTTT
>TRBJ1-2|-|TRBV18|-
CASSPANSADGYTF
TGTGCCAGCTCACCAGCAAACAGTGCGGATGGCTACACCTTC
>TRBJ2-3|TRBD1|TRBV7-9|once
CASSPGQGATDTQYF
TGTGCCAGCAGCCCAGGACAGGGGGCAACAGATACGCAGTATTTT
>TRBJ1-5|-|TRBV21-1|-
CARLPGSNQPQHF
TGTGCCCGCCTCCCGGGCAGTAATCAGCCCCAGCATTTT
>TRBJ1-1|-|TRBV5-5|-
CASSFSGLNTEAFF
TGTGCCAGCAGCTTTTCGGGGCTGAACACTGAAGCTTTCTTT
>TRBJ2-7|-|TRBV7-9|-
CASVRPDGYEQYF
TGTGCCAGCGTCCGACCCGACGGCTACGAGCAGTACTTC
>TRBJ2-7|-|TRBV28|-
CASRQGINEQYF
TGTGCCAGCAGACAGGGAATTAACGAGCAGTACTTC
>TRBJ2-3|TRBD2|TRBV14|-
CASSPGGPNTQYF
TGTGCCAGCAGCCCGGGGGGACCTAATACGCAGTATTTT
>TRBJ1-3|-|TRBV7-2|-
CASSLAGGKGTGNTIYF
TGTGCCAGCAGCTTAGCGGGGGGGAAAGGGACCGGAAACACCATATATTTT
>TRBJ2-3|TRBD2|TRBV15|-
CATSRVGGGGTDTQYF
TGTGCCACCAGCAGAGTGGGCGGGGGGGGCACAGATACGCAGTATTTT
>TRBJ2-2|-|TRBV2|-
CASSRHPFPTGELFF
TGTGCCAGCAGTCGCCACCCTTTCCCCACCGGGGAGCTGTTTTTT
>TRBJ1-2|-|TRBV7-9|few
CASSLVFTPDYGYTF
TGTGCCAGCAGCTTAGTTTTCACCCCGGACTATGGCTACACCTTC
>TRBJ1-5|-|TRBV28|-
CASSLSLNQRPDADYRPQHF
TGTGCCAGCAGTTTATCTTTGAATCAGCGTCCGGACGCCGATTATCGGCCCCAGCATTTT
>TRBJ1-1|-|TRBV7-2|few
CASSSPQGHEAFF
TGTGCCAGCAGCTCCCCACAGGGCCATGAAGCTTTCTTT
>TRBJ1-4|-|TRBV18|once
CASSPWADSNEKLFF
TGTGCCAGCTCACCATGGGCCGATTCTAATGAAAAACTGTTTTTT
>TRBJ1-5|-|TRBV18|-
CASSRAPKSNQPQHF
TGTGCCAGCTCACGAGCTCCGAAAAGCAATCAGCCCCAGCATTTT
>TRBJ1-3|-|TRBV2|once
CASSEGGFSGNTIYF
TGTGCCAGCAGTGAAGGGGGATTCTCTGGAAACACCATATATTTT
>TRBJ2-1|TRBD2|TRBV7-9|few
CASSILGGAYNEQFF
TGTGCCAGCAGCATACTCGGGGGGGCCTACAATGAGCAGTTCTTC
>TRBJ1-1|-|TRBV7-8|-
CASSPFAGSTEAFF
TGTGCCAGCAGCCCTTTTGCAGGGAGCACTGAAGCTTTCTTT
>TRBJ1-2|-|TRBV28|-
CASSFGQVSYGYTF
TGTGCCAGCAGTTTTGGGCAGGTTTCCTATGGCTACACCTTC
>TRBJ2-7|-|TRBV4-1|-
CASSQEGGISYEQYF
TGCGCCAGCAGCCAAGAAGGTGGGATTTCCTACGAGCAGTACTTC
>TRBJ1-4|-|TRBV27|-
CASTHPATATNEKLFF
TGTGCCAGCACGCACCCAGCGACAGCAACTAATGAAAAACTGTTTTTT
>TRBJ2-7|TRBD1|TRBV28|-
CASSFRDRTLYEQYF
TGTGCCAGCAGTTTCCGGGACAGGACCCTCTACGAGCAGTACTTC
>TRBJ2-1|-|TRBV9|once
CASSEESGLRNEQFF
TGTGCCAGCAGCGAGGAGAGCGGGCTCAGGAATGAGCAGTTCTTC
>TRBJ2-7|-|TRBV27|-
CASSLAGLASYEQYF
TGTGCCAGCAGTTTAGCAGGCCTTGCCTCCTACGAGCAGTACTTC
>TRBJ2-7|-|TRBV2|-
CASSEDRFSYEQYF
TGTGCCAGCAGTGAAGACAGGTTCTCCTACGAGCAGTACTTC
>TRBJ2-7|TRBD1|TRBV4-3|-
CASSQGIRQGYEQYF
TGCGCCAGCAGCCAGGGCATAAGACAGGGCTACGAGCAGTACTTC
>TRBJ1-5|-|TRBV7-2|-
CASSYTPTFNQPQHF
TGTGCCAGCAGTTATACCCCCACATTCAATCAGCCCCAGCATTTT
>TRBJ1-2|TRBD1|TRBV30|-
CAWRGQGNYGYTF
TGTGCCTGGAGGGGACAGGGTAACTATGGCTACACCTTC